These 4 T cell receptor beta chains came from one sample sequenced in a study of blood T cell repertoires in COVID-19. TCRdb's copy holds only in-frame clones and misses some; the assay was immunoSEQ multiplex PCR. Seen here are tens of thousands of clones, about 87% observed once, and the top ten hold approximately 5.8%. Source material: peripheral blood. The receptors were gathered from a woman at least 80 years old with active COVID-19.

This chain uses TRBV6-6 with TRBJ1-3; D gene ambiguous. Looked up from germline, CDR1 is MNHNY and CDR2 is SVGAGI (reference sequence). This CDR3 has 12 amino acids. V lost 2 bases and J lost 6, with 5 bases in between. CDR3 amino acids: CASSYSQNTIYF. CDR3 nucleotide sequence: TGTGCCAGCAGTTACAGCCAAAACACCATATATTTT.

The rearrangement joins TRBV2 to TRBJ2-5, with D uncertain. CDR1 SNHLY and CDR2 FYNNEI come from the germline V gene. V was pared by 8 bases and J by 2 bases, with 12 bases between. This CDR3 is built from 13 residues. The CDR3 region is CASRVGQQETQYF. CDR3 coding DNA: TGTGCCAGCCGTGTTGGGCAGCAAGAGACCCAGTACTTC. The full variable domain, with the rest looked up from reference TRBV2 and TRBJ2-5, is EPEVTQTPSHQVTQMGQEVILRCVPISNHLYFYWYRQILGQKVEFLVSFYNNEISEKSEIFDDQFSVERPDGSNFTLKIRSTKLEDSAMYFCASRVGQQETQYFGPGTRLLVL.

The V call is TRBV27, the J call TRBJ1-5; possibly TRBD1 for D (6 bases). The CDR3 sequence is 15 residues long. Trimming took off 0 bases at V and 2 bases at J, with 8 bases between the two ends. Germline V gives CDR1 MNHEY, CDR2 SMNVEV (reference sequence). The CDR3 is CASSLSRGGNQPQHF. The CDR3 coding sequence is TGTGCCAGCAGTTTATCCAGGGGAGGCAATCAGCCCCAGCATTTT.

The chain is built from TRBV5-1 and TRBJ1-1; maybe TRBD1 (6 bases). Germline CDR1 and CDR2: SGHRS and YFSETQ. This CDR3 region has 14 residues. V was trimmed by 2 bases and J by 1 base, leaving 9 bases between them. The CDR3 loop is CASSFSTGNTEAFF. The CDR3, as DNA: TGCGCCAGCAGCTTCTCGACAGGGAACACTGAAGCTTTCTTT. Combining the CDR3 with reference TRBV5-1 and TRBJ1-1 gives the whole variable domain KAGVTQTPRYLIKTRGQQVTLSCSPISGHRSVSWYQQTPGQGLQFLFEYFSETQRNKGNFPGRFSGRQFSNSRSEMNVSTLELGDSALYLCASSFSTGNTEAFFGQGTRLTVV.